This TCR beta chain was retrieved from a study of CD8 T cells in Susac syndrome. Study summary: Patients with Susac syndrome were therapy-naive, on corticosteroids, or on intravenous immunoglobulin alone at blood draw. General observations from the study: A relatively small number of individuals underwent TCR sequencing and HLA analysis. Clonal expansion was missing from Susac syndrome CD4+ T cell repertoires.

Random hexamers primed reverse transcription of about 0.5 to 1 ug RNA. TCRdb re-called the immunoSEQ multiplex PCR reads through MiXCR, storing one row per CDR3 protein. The table shows 85,000 to 95,000 distinct CDR3 sequences, with roughly 94% occurring only once. Germline V lookup: CDR1 SGDLS, CDR2 YYNGEE. V trimming: 5 bases; J trimming: 7 bases; junction bases outside the gene matches: 11. This CDR3 has 15 amino acids. Fulfillment of recently defined diagnostic criteria for definite or probable disease was shown by the patients with Susac syndrome. As to this clonotype: Its specificity is not known.

Sequenced material: CD4+ T cells from PBMCs. The receptor comes from a human donor with Susac syndrome. The V and J genes are TRBV9 and TRBJ2-7; 11 bases align to TRBD1. The CDR3 region is CASRGDRDRGWEQYF. DNA of the CDR3: TGTGCCAGCAGGGGGGATAGGGACAGGGGGTGGGAGCAGTACTTC.